This T cell receptor beta chain was captured in a study of blood T cell repertoires in COVID-19. Study-level background: The study drew acute and convalescent COVID-19 samples from the United States, Italy and Spain.

V lost 6 bases, J lost 7 bases, and 3 bases stayed unmatched. Germline lookup yields CDR1 MNHEY and CDR2 SMNVEV (reference sequence). The CDR3 spans 12 residues. Recruitment covered over 20 US areas and drew participants whose ages spanned about 18 to 100 years. Cohorts were determined from participant-reported clinical history. This clone showed up just once. In the authors' workflow: Reference gene primer amplification yielded estimated nucleated cell counts. Data came from immunoSEQ multiplex PCR; TCRdb stores just in-frame clones and leaves some out. Clone size and V and J calls were adopted from that table, with D and trimming inferred from the DNA. The repertoire has roughly 400,000 clones, around 87% of them found once; the top ten carry roughly a tenth.

This TCR was recovered from a woman aged 50 to 60 who had recovered from COVID-19. The sample taken for sequencing was PBMCs or T cells enriched from blood (not recorded which). The chain recombines TRBV27 with TRBJ1-1, with 9 bases aligning to TRBD1. The CDR3 region is CASRTGGLEAFF. The CDR3 DNA sequence: TGTGCCAGCAGAACAGGGGGCCTTGAAGCTTTCTTT.